Listed here are 27 T cell receptor beta chains from one sample, sequenced in a study of cytomegalovirus exposure and HLA in healthy donors. Both 60 Vbeta primers and 13 Jbeta primers went into the PCR. TCRdb's table, derived via immunoSEQ multiplex PCR, lists solely in-frame clones and lacks some. In the table there are approximately 140,000 clones, about 73% of which are singletons. Specimen: PBMCs. These receptors all come from a human donor in good health.

The chain recombines TRBV11-2 with TRBJ1-2; D gene ambiguous. V lost 7 bases and J lost 7, with 19 bases in between. The CDR3 has 14 residues. Per germline, CDR1 SGHAT and CDR2 FQNNGV. The CDR3, as DNA: TGTGCCAGCAAACTCACGGGAGGGCTTCTTGGCTACACCTTC. As protein: CASKLTGGLLGYTF.

The chain uses TRBV30 and TRBJ2-1, with 8 bases lining up with TRBD1. Germline CDR1 GTSNPN, CDR2 SVGIG (reference sequence). The junction had 16 bases not matched to a gene; V was cut back by 3 bases and J by 0 bases. The CDR3 loop spans 19 amino acids. The CDR3 region has the DNA TGTGCCTGGAGCTCCGCAGGGGGCGATATGCGCGTCTCCTACAATGAGCAGTTCTTC. This gives the protein CAWSSAGGDMRVSYNEQFF. The full variable domain, rest sourced from reference TRBV30 and TRBJ2-1, is SQTIHQWPATLVQPVGSPLSLECTVEGTSNPNLYWYRQAAGRGLQLLFYSVGIGQISSEVPQNLSASRPQDRQFILSSKKLLLSDSGFYLCAWSSAGGDMRVSYNEQFFGPGTRLTVL.

V is TRBV7-3 and J is TRBJ2-3; no reliable D call. Germline loops: CDR1 SGHTA, CDR2 FQGTGA. CDR3 size: 14 residues. Trimming stripped 2 bases from V and 2 bases from J, with 8 bases between. The CDR3 nucleotides are TGTGCCAGCAGCTTAGAGTACTTCACAGATACGCAGTATTTT. Its translation: CASSLEYFTDTQYF.

The rearrangement uses TRBV15 and TRBJ2-1, with D possibly matching TRBD2 (6 bases). The CDR3 loop spans 11 amino acids. V was clipped by 4 bases and J by 9 bases, with 7 bases between them. Germline loops: CDR1 LNHNV, CDR2 YYDKDF (reference sequence). The CDR3 DNA follows: TGTGCCACCAGCATTAGCGGTGAGCAGTTCTTC. Amino acid sequence: CATSISGEQFF.

V and J are TRBV11-2 and TRBJ2-7; D remains unclear. This CDR3 is 15 amino acids long. The germline V and J ends were trimmed by 1 base and 1 base, with 11 bases remaining between them. The germline V gene encodes CDR1 SGHAT and CDR2 FQNNGV. The CDR3 DNA reads TGTGCCAGCAGCTTAGGGTTGGTTAGTTCCTACGAGCAGTACTTC. It codes for CASSLGLVSSYEQYF.

The rearrangement links TRBV7-8 to TRBJ2-1, with 12 positions matching TRBD2. Trimming removed 5 bases from V and 9 bases from J; junction bases left unmatched: 8. Germline CDR1 reads SGHVS; CDR2 reads FQNEAQ. The CDR3 is 15 amino acids. CDR3: CASSLLAGGLGEQFF. The CDR3 nucleotides are TGTGCCAGCAGCCTACTAGCGGGGGGCCTTGGTGAGCAGTTCTTC.

The chain links TRBV7-9 to TRBJ2-7; 8 bases match TRBD1. Trimming removed 0 bases from V and 0 bases from J; junction bases left unmatched: 4. The CDR3 contains 16 residues. Per germline, CDR1 SEHNR and CDR2 FQNEAQ (reference sequence). Here the CDR3 reads CASSLALGQASYEQYF. As DNA, the CDR3 is TGTGCCAGCAGCTTAGCCTTGGGACAGGCCTCCTACGAGCAGTACTTC. The full variable domain, completed using reference TRBV7-9 and TRBJ2-7, is DTGVSQNPRHKITKRGQNVTFRCDPISEHNRLYWYRQTLGQGPEFLTYFQNEAQLEKSRLLSDRFSAERPKGSFSTLEIQRTEQGDSAMYLCASSLALGQASYEQYFGPGTRLTVT.

This chain connects TRBV5-4 to TRBJ1-2; TRBD1 might be the D (6 bases). CDR3 length equals 15 residues. Trimming stripped 1 base from V and 7 bases from J, with 17 bases between. CDR1 and CDR2 (germline): SGHNT, YYREEE (reference sequence). Here the CDR3 reads CASSLRGNPVTGYTF. CDR3 bases: TGTGCCAGCAGCTTGAGGGGGAACCCAGTCACTGGCTACACCTTC. The full variable domain, completed using reference TRBV5-4 and TRBJ1-2, is ETGVTQSPTHLIKTRGQQVTLRCSSQSGHNTVSWYQQALGQGPQFIFQYYREEENGRGNFPPRFSGLQFPNYSSELNVNALELDDSALYLCASSLRGNPVTGYTFGSGTRLTVV.

This chain connects TRBV6-1 to TRBJ2-7; 9 nucleotides line up with TRBD1. Germline assignment: CDR1 MNHNS and CDR2 SASEGT. V dropped 7 bases and J dropped 3; count of bases not matched to a gene: 4. This CDR3 comprises 13 residues. DNA for the CDR3: TGTGCCAGCAACCGGGACAGGGACTACGAGCAGTACTTC. Its protein product is CASNRDRDYEQYF.

This chain uses TRBV5-1 with TRBJ1-1, with D uncertain. CDR1 is SGHRS and CDR2 is YFSETQ in the germline V gene. This CDR3 spans 14 amino acids. Deletions cut 4 bases from V and 2 bases from J, with 12 bases between. CDR3 sequence reads: CASSQGLGNTEAFF. The CDR3 DNA sequence: TGCGCCAGCAGCCAAGGATTGGGCAACACTGAAGCTTTCTTT.

The chain employs TRBV19 and TRBJ2-3, with D maybe TRBD1 (6 bases). V lost 6 bases and J 3 bases, leaving 13 bases between the germline ends. Germline V lookup: CDR1 LNHDA, CDR2 SQIVND (reference sequence). The CDR3 covers 14 residues. CDR3 region: CASRDEQGTDTQYF. The CDR3 DNA reads TGTGCCAGTAGAGACGAGCAGGGGACAGATACGCAGTATTTT.

The rearrangement joins TRBV6-5 to TRBJ2-2, with D unresolved. The germline gives CDR1 MNHEY, CDR2 SVGAGI. The ends were cut back, 3 bases at V and 2 bases at J, with 4 bases in the middle. The CDR3 contains 13 residues. This CDR3 reads CASSYPNTGELFF. The CDR3 DNA reads as TGTGCCAGCAGTTATCCAAACACCGGGGAGCTGTTTTTT.

In this sample, this clone turned up once. The chain is built from TRBV9 and TRBJ2-5; 8 positions agree with TRBD1. J was trimmed by 5 bases and V by 4 bases; bases with no gene match: 4. This CDR3 region has 13 residues. Germline CDR1 SGDLS, CDR2 YYNGEE. CDR3 bases: TGTGCCAGCAGCAGGACAGGGTTCGAGACCCAGTACTTC. Translated, it gives CASSRTGFETQYF.

V usage is TRBV4-1 and J usage is TRBJ2-1; no clear D. Germline CDR1 reads MGHRA; CDR2 reads YSYEKL. The V end was cut by 4 bases, the J end by 15 bases, with 19 bases between. There are 13 residues in the CDR3. CDR3 loop: CASSRTLISRGFF. The CDR3, as DNA: TGCGCCAGCAGCCGAACCCTAATTAGCAGAGGGTTCTTC.

J is TRBJ2-1 and V is TRBV2; tentative D call: TRBD2 (7 bases). V was clipped by 10 bases and J by 7 bases, with 17 bases between them. CDR3 size: 13 residues. In germline, CDR1 is SNHLY, CDR2 FYNNEI. The CDR3 nucleotides read TGTGCCATGGGGGGGCGCGTCGGAAATGAGCAGTTCTTC. This gives the protein CAMGGRVGNEQFF.

This clone was recorded only once. CDR3: CAISESSGQGAQPQHF. The DNA for the CDR3 is TGTGCCATCAGTGAGTCGAGTGGACAGGGGGCTCAGCCCCAGCATTTT. V gene TRBV10-3 combines with J gene TRBJ1-5, with TRBD1 identical over 11 bases. Germline CDR1 reads ENHRY; CDR2 reads SYGVKD. V lost 0 bases and J lost 6; bases outside the gene matches: 4. The CDR3 has 16 residues.

The chain joins TRBV4-3 to TRBJ2-3; tentatively, D is TRBD1 (6 bases). From germline, CDR1 is LGHNA and CDR2 YSLEER. The CDR3 is made up of 17 amino acids. Trimming took off 0 bases at V and 0 bases at J, with 13 bases between the two ends. CDR3 protein: CASSQDLSGQSTDTQYF. In DNA form, the CDR3 reads TGCGCCAGCAGCCAAGATCTGTCGGGACAAAGCACAGATACGCAGTATTTT.

The V and J genes are TRBV7-2 and TRBJ2-2; a weak D match, TRBD1 (7 bases). Germline V gene data show CDR1 as SGHTA and CDR2 as FQGNSA. The V gene lost 6 bases and the J gene lost 0 bases, with 11 bases spanning the gap. The CDR3 sequence is 15 residues long. The CDR3 sequence: CASRRDRPNTGELFF. Written as DNA, the CDR3 is TGTGCCAGCAGGCGGGACAGACCGAACACCGGGGAGCTGTTTTTT.

This chain uses TRBV9 with TRBJ2-1; 11 bases line up with TRBD2. This CDR3 comprises 16 residues. Germline CDR1 is SGDLS and CDR2 is YYNGEE. V lost 1 base, J lost 0 bases, and 0 bases stayed unmatched. CDR3 region: CASSVLAGGSYNEQFF. CDR3 bases: TGTGCCAGCAGCGTACTAGCGGGAGGCTCCTACAATGAGCAGTTCTTC.

V usage is TRBV29-1 and J usage is TRBJ2-1; D might be TRBD1 (6 bases). The germline V gene has CDR1 SQVTM and CDR2 ANQGSEA. Trimming took off 2 bases at V and 6 bases at J, with 14 bases between the two ends. The CDR3 sequence is 14 residues long. The CDR3 here is CSVENYRVPNEQFF. Written as DNA, the CDR3 is TGCAGCGTTGAAAACTACAGGGTGCCCAATGAGCAGTTCTTC.

The chain uses TRBV10-3 and TRBJ1-2; 11 nucleotides match TRBD1. The CDR3 is made up of 13 amino acids. Germline V gives CDR1 ENHRY, CDR2 SYGVKD. The trim removed 4 bases at V and 8 bases at J, leaving 3 bases unmatched. Here the CDR3 reads CAISGGQGAGYTF. The DNA of the CDR3 is TGTGCCATCAGTGGAGGACAGGGGGCGGGCTACACCTTC.

This clone has just a few counts. The chain joins TRBV5-1 to TRBJ2-1, with D possibly TRBD1 on 5 matching bases. Trimming removed 1 base at V and 1 base at J, with 6 bases between. This CDR3 comprises 14 residues. CDR1 and CDR2 (germline): SGHRS, YFSETQ. CDR3 DNA: TGCGCCAGCAGCTTGCAGGGTTCCTACAATGAGCAGTTCTTC. It encodes CASSLQGSYNEQFF.

The chain employs TRBV19 and TRBJ2-1; 7 positions agree with TRBD2. Germline V gives CDR1 LNHDA, CDR2 SQIVND (reference sequence). CDR3 length: 14 amino acids. J lost 4 bases, V lost 6 bases, and 6 bases had no gene match. The CDR3 nucleotides are TGTGCCAGTAGCCTAGCGGAAGGATACAATGAGCAGTTCTTC. It is translated as CASSLAEGYNEQFF. Based on the CDR3 plus reference TRBV19 and TRBJ2-1, the full variable domain is DGGITQSPKYLFRKEGQNVTLSCEQNLNHDAMYWYRQDPGQGLRLIYYSQIVNDFQKGDIAEGYSVSREKKESFPLTVTSAQKNPTAFYLCASSLAEGYNEQFFGPGTRLTVL.

This clone was counted between two and nine times. The rearrangement links TRBV5-1 to TRBJ2-5; 8 nucleotides agree with TRBD1. The trim removed 3 bases at V and 3 bases at J, leaving 7 bases unmatched. The CDR3 totals 15 residues. Germline CDR1 is SGHRS and CDR2 is YFSETQ. The CDR3 DNA is TGCGCCAGCAGCTCCTTGGGACAGGTGAAAGAGACCCAGTACTTC. Its protein product is CASSSLGQVKETQYF.

The rearrangement uses TRBV7-9 and TRBJ2-5; 12 bases are a match to TRBD1. Germline CDR1 SEHNR, CDR2 FQNEAQ (reference sequence). This CDR3 is 13 amino acids long. Trimming removed 4 bases from V and 8 bases from J; junction bases left unmatched: 2. The CDR3 DNA reads as TGTGCCAGCAGCTCTGGGACAGGGGGCACCCAGTACTTC. Its protein is CASSSGTGGTQYF. Complete variable domain (other parts from reference TRBV7-9 and TRBJ2-5): DTGVSQNPRHKITKRGQNVTFRCDPISEHNRLYWYRQTLGQGPEFLTYFQNEAQLEKSRLLSDRFSAERPKGSFSTLEIQRTEQGDSAMYLCASSSGTGGTQYFGPGTRLLVL.

This clone was observed a handful of times. This chain joins TRBV5-6 and TRBJ1-5, with TRBD1 matching 7 bases. The CDR3 has 15 residues. Germline assignment: CDR1 SGHDT and CDR2 YYEEEE. V lost 2 bases to trimming and J lost 7 bases; unmatched junction nucleotides: 9. The CDR3 DNA is TGTGCCAGCAGCTTTGGCAGGGGGTTAGGGCAGCCCCAGCATTTT. Translated, it gives CASSFGRGLGQPQHF.

The table lists this clone with a count of one. V usage is TRBV5-4 and J usage is TRBJ2-5; TRBD1 matches at 11 bases. The DNA end favors TRBJ2-7, so the J call may be wrong. The CDR3 extends over 16 amino acids. Germline lookup yields CDR1 SGHNT and CDR2 YYREEE (reference sequence). CDR3 nucleotide sequence: TGTGCCAGCAGCTTGGGGGGGACAGGGGGACTTTACGAGCAGTACTTC. It specifies CASSLGGTGGLYEQYF.